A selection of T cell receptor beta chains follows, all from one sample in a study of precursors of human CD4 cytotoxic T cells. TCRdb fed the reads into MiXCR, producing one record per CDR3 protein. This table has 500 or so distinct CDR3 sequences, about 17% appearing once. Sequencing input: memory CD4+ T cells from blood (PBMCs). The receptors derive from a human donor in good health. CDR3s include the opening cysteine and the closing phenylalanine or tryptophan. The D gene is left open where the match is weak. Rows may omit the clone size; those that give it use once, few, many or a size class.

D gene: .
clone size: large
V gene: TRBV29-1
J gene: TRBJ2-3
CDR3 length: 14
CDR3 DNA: TGCAGCGTTGCACCAGGGGAAGTGCTAGATACGCAGTATTTT
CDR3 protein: CSVAPGEVLDTQYF

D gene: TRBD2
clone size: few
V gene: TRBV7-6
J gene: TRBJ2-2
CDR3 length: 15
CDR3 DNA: TGTGCCAGCACCTTTAGCGGGACTGTAGCCGGGGAGCTGTTTTTT
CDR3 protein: CASTFSGTVAGELFF

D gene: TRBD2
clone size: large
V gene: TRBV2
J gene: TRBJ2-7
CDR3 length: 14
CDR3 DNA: TGTGCCAGCAGTGAAGGACTAGCGGCCTACGAGCAGTACTTC
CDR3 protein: CASSEGLAAYEQYF

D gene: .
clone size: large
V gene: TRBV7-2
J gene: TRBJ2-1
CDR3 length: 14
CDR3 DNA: TGTGCCAGCAGCCCCCTCGGGGCGGGAAGTGAGCAGTTCTTC
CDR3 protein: CASSPLGAGSEQFF

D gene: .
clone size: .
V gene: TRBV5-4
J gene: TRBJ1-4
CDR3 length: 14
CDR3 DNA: TGTGCCAGCAGCTTGGAGGGAGCTAATGAAAAACTGTTTTTT
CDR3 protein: CASSLEGANEKLFF

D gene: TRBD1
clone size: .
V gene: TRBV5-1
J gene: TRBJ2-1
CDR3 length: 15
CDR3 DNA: TGCGCCAGCAGCCCCGGGACAGCCTCGTACAATGAGCAGTTCTTC
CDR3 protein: CASSPGTASYNEQFF

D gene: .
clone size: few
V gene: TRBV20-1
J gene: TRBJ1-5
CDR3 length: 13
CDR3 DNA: TGCAGTGCTAGCGGGGCAGGCAATCAGCCCCAGCATTTT
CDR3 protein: CSASGAGNQPQHF

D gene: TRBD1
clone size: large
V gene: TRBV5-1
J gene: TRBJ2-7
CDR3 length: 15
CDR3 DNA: TGCGCCAGCAGCTTGGTGGCAGGGGGCTTAGAAGAGCAGTACTTC
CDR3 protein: CASSLVAGGLEEQYF

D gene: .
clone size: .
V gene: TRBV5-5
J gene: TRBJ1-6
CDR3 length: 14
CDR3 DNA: TGTGCCAGCAGCTTGGAGTGGGGGAATTCACCCCTCCACTTT
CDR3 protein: CASSLEWGNSPLHF

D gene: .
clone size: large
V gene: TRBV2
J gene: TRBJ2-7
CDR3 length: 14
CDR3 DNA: TGTGCCAGCAGTCTCACAGGGCTAACCTACGAGCAGTACTTC
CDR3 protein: CASSLTGLTYEQYF

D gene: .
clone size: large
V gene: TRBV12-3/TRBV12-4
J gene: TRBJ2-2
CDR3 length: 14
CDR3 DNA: TGTGCCAGCAGTTACTCGGATGTCACCGGGGAGCTGTTTTTT
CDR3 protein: CASSYSDVTGELFF

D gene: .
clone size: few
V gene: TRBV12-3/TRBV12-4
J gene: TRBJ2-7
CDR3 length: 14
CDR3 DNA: TGTGCCAGCAGTCACGCCCCACACTCCTACGAGCAGTACTTC
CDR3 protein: CASSHAPHSYEQYF

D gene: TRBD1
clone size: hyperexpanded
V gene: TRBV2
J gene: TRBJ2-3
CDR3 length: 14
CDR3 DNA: TGTGCCAGCAGTGAAGCGGGACAGGGAGATACGCAGTATTTT
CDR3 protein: CASSEAGQGDTQYF

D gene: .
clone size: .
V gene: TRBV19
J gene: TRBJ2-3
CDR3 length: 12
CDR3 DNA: TGTGCCAGTAGTAGCGGAGCAGATACGCAGTATTTT
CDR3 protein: CASSSGADTQYF

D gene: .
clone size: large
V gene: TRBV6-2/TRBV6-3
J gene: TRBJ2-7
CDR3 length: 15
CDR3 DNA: TGTGCCAGCAGTTACTGGCGGGACAGACGCTATGGGCAGTACTTC
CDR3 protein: CASSYWRDRRYGQYF

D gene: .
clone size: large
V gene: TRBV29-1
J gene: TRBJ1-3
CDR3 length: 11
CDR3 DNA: TGCAGCGTATTAATTGGAAACACCATATATTTT
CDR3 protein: CSVLIGNTIYF

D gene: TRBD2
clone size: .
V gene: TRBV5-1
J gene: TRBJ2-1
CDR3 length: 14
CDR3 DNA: TGCGCCAGCAGCTCGGGGGGCTCCTACAATGAGCAGTTCTTC
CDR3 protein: CASSSGGSYNEQFF

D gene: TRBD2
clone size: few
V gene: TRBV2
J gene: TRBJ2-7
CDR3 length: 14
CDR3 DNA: TGTGCCAGCAGGAGCGGGGGTGTCGTTGGCGAGCAGTACTTC
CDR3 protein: CASRSGGVVGEQYF

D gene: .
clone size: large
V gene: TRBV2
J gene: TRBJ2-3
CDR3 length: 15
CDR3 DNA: TGTGCCAGCACTGAGGACTTAAACCGCCCAGATACGCAGTATTTT
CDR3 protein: CASTEDLNRPDTQYF

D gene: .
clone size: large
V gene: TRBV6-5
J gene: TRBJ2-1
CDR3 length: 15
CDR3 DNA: TGTGCCAGCAGTCCAAGGCAGAGCTCCTACAATGAGCAGTTCTTC
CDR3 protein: CASSPRQSSYNEQFF

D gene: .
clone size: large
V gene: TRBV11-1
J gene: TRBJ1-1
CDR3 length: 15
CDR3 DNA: TGTGCCAGCAGCTTCGACAGGAACATGAACACTGAAGCTTTCTTT
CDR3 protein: CASSFDRNMNTEAFF

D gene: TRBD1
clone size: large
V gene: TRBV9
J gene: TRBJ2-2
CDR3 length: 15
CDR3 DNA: TGTGCCAGCAGCCCCCATGGACAGGGTACCGGGGAGCTGTTTTTT
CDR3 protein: CASSPHGQGTGELFF

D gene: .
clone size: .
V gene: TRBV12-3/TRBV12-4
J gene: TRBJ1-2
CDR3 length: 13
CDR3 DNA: TGTGCCAGCAGTCATACAGGGAACTATGGCTACACCTTC
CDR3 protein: CASSHTGNYGYTF

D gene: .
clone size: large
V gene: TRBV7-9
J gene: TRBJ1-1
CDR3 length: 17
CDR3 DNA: TGTGCCAGCAGCTCGCCGGGACGCCCAATAAGATACTCTGAAGCTTTCTTT
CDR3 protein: CASSSPGRPIRYSEAFF

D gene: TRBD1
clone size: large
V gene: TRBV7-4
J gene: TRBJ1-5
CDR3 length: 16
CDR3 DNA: TGTGCCAGCCCCTGGGACAGGAGAAATAGCAATCAGCCCCAGCATTTT
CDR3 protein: CASPWDRRNSNQPQHF

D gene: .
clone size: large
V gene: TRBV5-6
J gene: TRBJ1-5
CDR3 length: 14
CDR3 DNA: TGTGCCAGCAGCTCCTTCGGGGGTCATCAGCCCCAGCATTTT
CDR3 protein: CASSSFGGHQPQHF

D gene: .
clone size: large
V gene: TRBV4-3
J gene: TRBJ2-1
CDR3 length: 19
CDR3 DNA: TGCGCCAGCAGCCAAGATCTAGGGGGGGTAGCGGACATCTACAATGAGCAGTTCTTC
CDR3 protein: CASSQDLGGVADIYNEQFF

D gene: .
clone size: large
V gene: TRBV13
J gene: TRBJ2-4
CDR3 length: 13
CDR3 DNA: TGTGCCAGCAGCCCTCGCGACGGAGACATTCAGTACTTC
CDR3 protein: CASSPRDGDIQYF

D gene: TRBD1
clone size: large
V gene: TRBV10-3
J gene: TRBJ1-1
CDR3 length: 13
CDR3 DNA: TGTGCCATCAGTTCACAGGGGTCCACTGAAGCTTTCTTT
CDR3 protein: CAISSQGSTEAFF

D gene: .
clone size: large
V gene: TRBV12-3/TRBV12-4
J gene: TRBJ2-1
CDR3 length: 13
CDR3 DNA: TGTGCCAGCGGGGGGAGCTCCTACAATGAGCAGTTCTTC
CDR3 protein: CASGGSSYNEQFF

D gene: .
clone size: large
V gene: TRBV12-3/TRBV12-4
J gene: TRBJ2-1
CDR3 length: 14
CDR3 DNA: TGTGCCAGCAATCTATGGAGTAGCGGACCTGAGGGGTTCTTC
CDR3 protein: CASNLWSSGPEGFF

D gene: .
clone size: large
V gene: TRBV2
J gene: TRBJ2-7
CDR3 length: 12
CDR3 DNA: TGTGCCAGCAGTTACACCCCCTACGAGCAGTACTTC
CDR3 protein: CASSYTPYEQYF

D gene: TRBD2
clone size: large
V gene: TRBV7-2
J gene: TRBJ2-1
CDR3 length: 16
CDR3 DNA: TGTGCCAGCAGCTTATCCCCGGGAGGAAGGGTCAATGAGCAGTTCTTC
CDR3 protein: CASSLSPGGRVNEQFF

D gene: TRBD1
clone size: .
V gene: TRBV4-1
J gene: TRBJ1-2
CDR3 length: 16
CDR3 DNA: TGCGTCAGCAGCCCCGGAGGGACAGGGGATTACTATGGCTACACCTTC
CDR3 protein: CVSSPGGTGDYYGYTF

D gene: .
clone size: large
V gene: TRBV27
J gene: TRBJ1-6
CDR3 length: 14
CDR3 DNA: TGTGCCAGCAGTTTCCCCCTACAGGGAGCACCCCTCCACTTT
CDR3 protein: CASSFPLQGAPLHF

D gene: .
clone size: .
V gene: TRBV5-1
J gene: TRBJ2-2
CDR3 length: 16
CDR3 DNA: TGCGCCAGCAGCTTGGTCTATCCGACTAGAGCCGGGGAGCTGTTTTTT
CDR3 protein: CASSLVYPTRAGELFF

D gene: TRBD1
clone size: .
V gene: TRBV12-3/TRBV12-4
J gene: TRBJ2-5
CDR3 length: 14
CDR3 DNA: TGTGCCAGCAGCCCACAGGGGGCGGTTGAGACCCAGTACTTC
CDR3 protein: CASSPQGAVETQYF

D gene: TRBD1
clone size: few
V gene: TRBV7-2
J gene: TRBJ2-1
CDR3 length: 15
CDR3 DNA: TGTGCCAGCAGCCTCCATTGGACAGGATACAATGAGCAGTTCTTC
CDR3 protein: CASSLHWTGYNEQFF

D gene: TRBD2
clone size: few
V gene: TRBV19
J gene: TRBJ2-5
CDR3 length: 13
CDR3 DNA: TGTGCCACTGCGACTAGCGGGAGATTAACCCAGTACTTC
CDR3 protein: CATATSGRLTQYF

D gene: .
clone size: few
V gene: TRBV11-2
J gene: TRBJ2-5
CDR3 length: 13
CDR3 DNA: TGTGCCAGCAGCTTAGGTTTTAAGGAGACCCAGTACTTC
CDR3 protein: CASSLGFKETQYF

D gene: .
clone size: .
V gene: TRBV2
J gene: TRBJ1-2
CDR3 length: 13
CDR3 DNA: TGTGCCAGCAGTGTCGGGCTTAACGGAGGCTACACCTTC
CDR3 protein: CASSVGLNGGYTF

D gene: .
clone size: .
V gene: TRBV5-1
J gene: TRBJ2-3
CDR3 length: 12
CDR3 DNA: TGCGCCAGCAGCTTTCAGACAGATACGCAGTATTTT
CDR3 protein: CASSFQTDTQYF

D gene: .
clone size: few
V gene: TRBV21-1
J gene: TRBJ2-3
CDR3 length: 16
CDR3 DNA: TGTGCCCCGCCCTTCGCGGGTCTCCCTAGCACAGATACGCAGTATTTT
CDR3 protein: CAPPFAGLPSTDTQYF

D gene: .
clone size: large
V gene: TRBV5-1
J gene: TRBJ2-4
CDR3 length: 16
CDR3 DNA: TGCGCCAGCAGCTTGAGACAGCCAGTAGCCAAAAACATTCAGTACTTC
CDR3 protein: CASSLRQPVAKNIQYF

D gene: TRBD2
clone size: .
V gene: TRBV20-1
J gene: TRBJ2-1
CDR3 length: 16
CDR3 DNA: TGCAGTGCTAGACCCTTTAGCGGGATAACCTACAATGAGCAGTTCTTC
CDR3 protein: CSARPFSGITYNEQFF

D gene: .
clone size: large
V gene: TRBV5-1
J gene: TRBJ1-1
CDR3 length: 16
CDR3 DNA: TGCGCCAGCAGCCCTCCGGGACAACCTCCCAACACTGAAGCTTTCTTT
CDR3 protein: CASSPPGQPPNTEAFF

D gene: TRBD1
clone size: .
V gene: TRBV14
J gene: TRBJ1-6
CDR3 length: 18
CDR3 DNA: TGTGCCAGCAGCCAAGATAGGCCCCAGACAGGGGCGGGTTCACCCCTCCACTTT
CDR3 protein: CASSQDRPQTGAGSPLHF

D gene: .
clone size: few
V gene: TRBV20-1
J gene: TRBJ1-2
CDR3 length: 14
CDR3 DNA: TGCAGTGCTAGAGATACAGGGCGGCGAAATGGCTACACCTTC
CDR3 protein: CSARDTGRRNGYTF

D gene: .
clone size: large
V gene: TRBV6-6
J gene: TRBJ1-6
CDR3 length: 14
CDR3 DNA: TGTGCCAGCAGTTACTCGGGCAGTAATTCACCCCTCCACTTT
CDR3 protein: CASSYSGSNSPLHF

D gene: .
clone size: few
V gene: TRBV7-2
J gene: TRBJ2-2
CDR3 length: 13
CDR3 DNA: TGTGCCAGCATCCTCTCGGCTACCGGGGAGCTGTTTTTT
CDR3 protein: CASILSATGELFF

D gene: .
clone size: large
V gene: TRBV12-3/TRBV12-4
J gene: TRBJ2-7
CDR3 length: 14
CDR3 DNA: TGTGCCAGCACCCGGGGAGGAGAGGGCTACGAGCAGTACTTC
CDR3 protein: CASTRGGEGYEQYF

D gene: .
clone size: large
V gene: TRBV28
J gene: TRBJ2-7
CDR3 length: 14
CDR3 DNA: TGTGCCAGCAGTTACCCTCAGGGTGACTACGAGCAGTACTTC
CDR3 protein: CASSYPQGDYEQYF

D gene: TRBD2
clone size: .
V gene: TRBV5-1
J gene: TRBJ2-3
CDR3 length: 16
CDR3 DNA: TGCGCCAGCAGCTTACCTAGCGGAACTAGCACAGATACGCAGTATTTT
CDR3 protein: CASSLPSGTSTDTQYF

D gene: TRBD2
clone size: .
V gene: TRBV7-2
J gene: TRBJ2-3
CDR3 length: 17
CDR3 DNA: TGTGCCAGCAGCTCATTAGGGACTAGCGGGATCCCAGATACGCAGTATTTT
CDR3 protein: CASSSLGTSGIPDTQYF

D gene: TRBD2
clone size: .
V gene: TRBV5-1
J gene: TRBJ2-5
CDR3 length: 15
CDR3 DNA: TGCGCCAGCAGCGGCCTAGCGGGCTCCCAAGAGACCCAGTACTTC
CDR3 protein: CASSGLAGSQETQYF